The 19 T cell receptor beta chains below come from one sample, sequenced in a study of shared clonotypes between healthy human individuals. Only in-frame clones appear in the TCRdb table, and some are missing; sequencing was by immunoSEQ multiplex PCR. This sample carries about 2,200,000 clones, under 95% of them seen once, and the ten largest clones take over 1.5%. Naive CD8 cells, CD45RO-negative and positively selected for CCR7, excluded terminally differentiated effector memory CD45RA+ cells. The specimen was naive CD8+ T cells from PBMCs. These receptors all stem from a man younger than 35 in good health. Some clones in this sample may be carry-over from other donors' samples.

This rearrangement joins TRBV13 to TRBJ2-5; TRBD1 might be the D (6 bases). This CDR3 is built from 14 residues. Trimming pared 5 bases from V and 0 bases from J, leaving 10 bases between. Germline-derived CDR1 and CDR2 are PRHDT and FYEKMQ (reference sequence). The CDR3 sequence: CASSVGQNQETQYF. The CDR3 region has the DNA TGTGCCAGCAGCGTGGGACAAAACCAAGAGACCCAGTACTTC.

Note on this clone: The same CDR3 also results from other DNA sequences found in this sample. V gene TRBV5-6 combines with J gene TRBJ2-7; D is possibly TRBD2 (6 bases). The CDR3 sequence is 12 residues long. The V gene lost 4 bases and the J gene lost 3 bases, with 8 bases spanning the gap. CDR1 and CDR2 from the germline V gene are SGHDT and YYEEEE. The chain's CDR3 is CASSRGSYEQYF. In nucleotides, the CDR3 is TGTGCCAGCAGCCGGGGGAGCTACGAGCAGTACTTC. Variable domain in full (rest from reference TRBV5-6 and TRBJ2-7): DAGVTQSPTHLIKTRGQQVTLRCSPKSGHDTVSWYQQALGQGPQFIFQYYEEEERQRGNFPDRFSGHQFPNYSSELNVNALLLGDSALYLCASSRGSYEQYFGPGTRLTVT.

The CDR3 reads CASSRDRDGRNTIYF. The CDR3 nucleotides read TGTGCCAGTAGCCGGGATCGGGATGGGAGGAACACCATATATTTT. The chain carries TRBV19 and TRBJ1-3; D unclear. CDR3 size: 15 residues. The V and J ends lost 6 bases and 7 bases respectively, with 19 bases between them. The germline gives CDR1 LNHDA, CDR2 SQIVND (reference sequence).

The V call is TRBV13, the J call TRBJ2-7, with 8 bases identical to TRBD2. V shed 5 bases, J shed 6 bases, and the junction held 6 bases outside the gene matches. This CDR3 is 13 amino acids long. Germline V gene data show CDR1 as PRHDT and CDR2 as FYEKMQ (reference sequence). The CDR3, as DNA: TGTGCCAGCAGCCCGGGACTAGAAGGCGAGCAGTACTTC. This translates into CASSPGLEGEQYF.

This sequence joins TRBV27 and TRBJ2-1; 7 positions agree with TRBD2. Trimming cost V 3 bases and J 4 bases; bases outside gene matches: 6. The CDR3 consists of 15 residues. Germline values: CDR1 MNHEY, CDR2 SMNVEV (reference sequence). The CDR3 DNA reads TGTGCCAGCAGTTTGGTTGGGGGGGGGTACAATGAGCAGTTCTTC. Amino acid sequence: CASSLVGGGYNEQFF.

This clone was counted a few times. The chain combines TRBV2 with TRBJ1-1; D is undetermined. V lost 2 bases and J lost 1, with 14 bases in between. This CDR3 is 16 amino acids long. CDR1 SNHLY and CDR2 FYNNEI come from the germline V gene. The CDR3 DNA sequence: TGTGCCAGCAGTGAACCAATGGCAGGAGGGAACACTGAAGCTTTCTTT. This translates into CASSEPMAGGNTEAFF.

The chain uses TRBV7-8 and TRBJ2-7; D is undetermined. CDR3 length: 14 residues. Germline CDR1 is SGHVS and CDR2 is FQNEAQ. Deletions cut 0 bases from V and 6 bases from J, with 12 bases between. CDR3 in DNA: TGTGCCAGCAGCTTAGCGAGGAGTATGGTCGAGCAGTACTTC. Its translation is CASSLARSMVEQYF.

In its sample, this clone was seen once. CDR3 loop: CASSSPPRGVNEQFF. In DNA, the CDR3 is TGTGCCAGCAGTTCCCCTCCCCGGGGTGTCAATGAGCAGTTCTTC. The V call is TRBV27, the J call TRBJ2-1, with TRBD2 as a possible D gene (5 bases). Germline assignment: CDR1 MNHEY and CDR2 SMNVEV (reference sequence). The length of the CDR3 is 15 residues. V was cut by 4 bases and J by 6 bases, with 16 bases left in between.

This clone was seen more than once but under ten times. The same CDR3 can be traced to other DNA sequences in this sample. The chain links TRBV30 to TRBJ1-1; 8 bases fit TRBD1. The germline V gene encodes CDR1 GTSNPN and CDR2 SVGIG (reference sequence). The V segment lost 0 bases and the J segment 1 base; nucleotides outside the gene matches: 10. The CDR3 has 17 residues. The CDR3 nucleotides are TGTGCCTGGAGTGTTAGACAGGGGTTGGGCCCGAACACTGAAGCTTTCTTT. It is translated as CAWSVRQGLGPNTEAFF.

The chain uses TRBV7-3 and TRBJ2-2; 8 bases match TRBD2. Germline CDR1 is SGHTA and CDR2 is FQGTGA. The CDR3 totals 16 residues. V was clipped by 5 bases and J by 1 base; unmatched bases: 6. In DNA, the CDR3 is TGTGCCAGCAGCCAGAGAGCGGGAGAGAACACCGGGGAGCTGTTTTTT. It encodes CASSQRAGENTGELFF. The full variable domain, with the rest looked up from reference TRBV7-3 and TRBJ2-2, is GAGVSQTPSNKVTEKGKYVELRCDPISGHTALYWYRQSLGQGPEFLIYFQGTGAADDSGLPNDRFFAVRPEGSVSTLKIQRTERGDSAVYLCASSQRAGENTGELFFGEGSRLTVL.

The CDR3 DNA is TGTGCCAGTGGACAGGGGAATGGCTACACCTTC. This gives the protein CASGQGNGYTF. The chain employs TRBV19 and TRBJ1-2; 9 bases are shared with TRBD1. Germline V gene data show CDR1 as LNHDA and CDR2 as SQIVND (reference sequence). This CDR3 comprises 11 residues. V lost 8 bases and J lost 6; bases outside the gene matches: 1.

The V call is TRBV21-1, the J call TRBJ2-7. TRBV21-1 is classified as a pseudogene. The CDR3 has 15 amino acids. CDR3 DNA sequence: TGTGCCAGCAGCAATAATAGCAGGCGCTCCTACGAGCAGTACTTC. Translated: CASSNNSRRSYEQYF.

V and J are TRBV5-4 and TRBJ1-1; D not resolved. Germline lookup yields CDR1 SGHNT and CDR2 YYREEE (reference sequence). The CDR3 is 12 amino acids. V was trimmed by 3 bases and J by 0 bases, leaving 3 bases between them. The CDR3 coding sequence is TGTGCCAGCAGCTCCATGAACACTGAAGCTTTCTTT. It is translated as CASSSMNTEAFF.

The V and J genes are TRBV7-2 and TRBJ2-3; no clear D gene. The ends were cut back, 5 bases at V and 6 bases at J, with 12 bases in the middle. The CDR3 consists of 13 residues. Germline values: CDR1 SGHTA, CDR2 FQGNSA. The CDR3 nucleotides are TGTGCCAGCAGCCTGCTTTCTGGGGATACGCAGTATTTT. Protein product: CASSLLSGDTQYF.

The rearrangement links TRBV5-4 to TRBJ1-1; no clear D. This CDR3 spans 14 amino acids. Germline V CDR1 and CDR2: SGHNT, YYREEE (reference sequence). V gave up 4 bases and J gave up 0 bases, with 10 bases separating them. This CDR3 is CASSVVGLNTEAFF. CDR3 coding DNA: TGTGCCAGCAGCGTCGTCGGTCTGAACACTGAAGCTTTCTTT. The whole variable domain, filled in from reference TRBV5-4 and TRBJ1-1, reads ETGVTQSPTHLIKTRGQQVTLRCSSQSGHNTVSWYQQALGQGPQFIFQYYREEENGRGNFPPRFSGLQFPNYSSELNVNALELDDSALYLCASSVVGLNTEAFFGQGTRLTVV.

The V and J genes are TRBV28 and TRBJ2-1, with unresolved D. Trimming took off 9 bases at V and 9 bases at J, with 24 bases between the two ends. Germline CDR1 reads MDHEN; CDR2 reads SYDVKM. This CDR3 is 15 amino acids long. DNA of the CDR3: TGTGCCAGTCCCTTAAACGCCCTAGTGAGGTGTGAGCAGTTCTTC. Translated, it gives CASPLNALVRCEQFF.

In the case of this clone: The identical CDR3 is also encoded by other nucleotide sequences in the sample. V and J are TRBV7-9 and TRBJ1-2; D ambiguous. In germline, CDR1 is SEHNR, CDR2 FQNEAQ (reference sequence). This CDR3 has 12 residues. Trimming shortened V by 2 bases and J by 6 bases, and 7 bases separated the two germline ends. In nucleotides, the CDR3 is TGTGCCAGCAGCTTATTAACAGATGGCTACACCTTC. It codes for CASSLLTDGYTF.

The chain is built from TRBV15 and TRBJ2-3, with a tentative D call TRBD2 (6 bases). Germline V gene data show CDR1 as LNHNV and CDR2 as YYDKDF (reference sequence). The CDR3 consists of 15 residues. V lost 0 bases to trimming and J lost 2 bases, with 9 bases between them. The CDR3 is CATSRDGRATDTQYF. CDR3 sequence (DNA): TGTGCCACCAGCAGAGACGGGAGAGCCACAGATACGCAGTATTTT. The full variable domain, rest sourced from reference TRBV15 and TRBJ2-3, is DAMVIQNPRYQVTQFGKPVTLSCSQTLNHNVMYWYQQKSSQAPKLLFHYYDKDFNNEADTPDNFQSRRPNTSFCFLDIRSPGLGDTAMYLCATSRDGRATDTQYFGPGTRLTVL.

The chain links TRBV6-5 to TRBJ2-3; D is ambiguous. Germline V gives CDR1 MNHEY, CDR2 SVGAGI. V was pared by 5 bases and J by 6 bases, with 9 bases between. This CDR3 region has 12 residues. CDR3 protein: CASSPPGDTQYF. The CDR3 nucleotides are TGTGCCAGCAGTCCCCCCGGGGATACGCAGTATTTT.